Below are 3 T cell receptor beta chains sequenced from a single sample in a study of control samples from healthy donors and cancer patients. Assay used: immunoSEQ multiplex PCR; TCRdb lists only in-frame clones, some missing. The sample has under 200,000 clones; 88% are singletons. The sample comprised blood. The receptors originated from a woman in her thirties in good health.

As for this clone: One end of the junction is discordant with germline, which a read error may explain. CDR3 sequence (DNA): TGTGCCAGCAGTGAAGCGCCGGGACGAACGAGGGTCGGCTTC. Residues: CASSEAPGRTRVGF. The rearrangement joins TRBV6-1 to TRBJ2-4; D possibly uses TRBD1 or TRBD2 (5 bases each). This CDR3 has 14 residues. Germline V CDR1 and CDR2: MNHNS, SASEGT.

The chain uses TRBV6-5 and TRBJ1-3; no clear D. Per the germline V gene, CDR1 is MNHEY and CDR2 is SVGAGI. Trimming took off 6 bases at V and 0 bases at J, with 9 bases between the two ends. This CDR3 region has 14 residues. CDR3 protein: CASRAVFSGNTIYF. As DNA, the CDR3 is TGTGCCAGCAGGGCCGTTTTCTCTGGAAACACCATATATTTT.

This sequence joins TRBV19 and TRBJ1-2; D unresolved. The CDR3 totals 13 residues. The V end lost 5 bases, the J end lost 1 base, and 8 bases lay between the germline ends. Per the germline V gene, CDR1 is LNHDA and CDR2 is SQIVND (reference sequence). CDR3 amino acids: CASSWGINYGYTF. For the CDR3, the DNA is TGTGCCAGTAGTTGGGGTATTAACTATGGCTACACCTTC.